Following are 18 T cell receptor beta chains from one sample sequenced in a study of OX40 agonist ivuxolimab in advanced cancers. Library prep was done by the immunoSEQ multiplex PCR assay. TCRdb obtained this table from immuneACCESS and retained in-frame rearrangements with V and J assigned. These tables miss some clones; where compared with another copy, unresolved V genes account for less than half of the shortfall, and the remainder is unexplained. Within this sample are about 55,000 clones, with 80% of them counted one time only. The ten largest clonotypes hold roughly 4.5% of the sample. Sample: CD4+ or CD8+ T cells sorted from blood, taken in a trial of the OX40 agonist ivuxolimab. These receptors came from an adult with an advanced solid tumor such as melanoma, head and neck, liver or kidney cancer.

This chain links TRBV15 with TRBJ2-6; a possible D gene is TRBD2 (5 bases). Per germline, CDR1 LNHNV and CDR2 YYDKDF (reference sequence). Trimming removed 1 base from V and 4 bases from J, with 11 bases in between. This CDR3 region has 16 residues. In DNA, the CDR3 is TGTGCCACCAGCAGAGGCCGAGGGCGGGGGGCCAACGTCCTGACTTTC. Protein: CATSRGRGRGANVLTF.

This rearrangement joins TRBV29-1 to TRBJ1-2, with D uncertain. The CDR3 has 13 amino acids. Trimming removed 3 bases from V and 5 bases from J, with 13 bases in between. Germline-derived CDR1 and CDR2 are SQVTM and ANQGSEA. As DNA, the CDR3 is TGCAGCGTTGAGGGTTCGGGGAGGTATGGCTACACCTTC. Protein sequence: CSVEGSGRYGYTF.

The rearrangement joins TRBV2 to TRBJ2-6, with D tentatively TRBD1 (5 bases). Germline V gene lookup returns CDR1 SNHLY and CDR2 FYNNEI. The length of the CDR3 is 17 residues. V was clipped by 0 bases and J by 0 bases, with 9 bases between them. CDR3 nucleotide sequence: TGTGCCAGCAGTGAAGCGTATAGGGGCTCTGGGGCCAACGTCCTGACTTTC. Protein sequence: CASSEAYRGSGANVLTF.

This clone occurred once. The chain combines TRBV19 with TRBJ1-2; D is perhaps TRBD1 (5 bases). The CDR3 is made up of 12 amino acids. The V and J ends lost 3 bases and 8 bases respectively, with 10 bases between them. Germline CDR1 LNHDA, CDR2 SQIVND (reference sequence). CDR3 in amino acids: CASSIQGGGYTF. CDR3 nucleotides: TGTGCCAGTAGTATCCAGGGCGGCGGCTACACCTTC.

The DNA for the CDR3 is TGCGCCAGCAGCCAAGAATGGAGGGGCCCAGATACGCAGTATTTT. Its translation is CASSQEWRGPDTQYF. The chain uses TRBV4-3 and TRBJ2-3, with D possibly TRBD2 on 6 matching bases. The CDR3 loop spans 15 amino acids. V shed 0 bases and J shed 4 bases, with 11 bases lying between them. Germline values: CDR1 LGHNA, CDR2 YSLEER.

The CDR3 sequence: CASSLARTSGRARETQYF. CDR3 in DNA: TGTGCCAGCAGCTTAGCGAGGACTAGCGGGAGGGCCCGTGAGACCCAGTACTTC. The V call is TRBV11-2, the J call TRBJ2-5; TRBD2 matches 15 bases. The V gene's germline CDR1 is SGHAT and CDR2 FQNNGV. The CDR3 totals 18 residues. V trimming: 1 base; J trimming: 5 bases; junction bases outside the gene matches: 8.

The V call is TRBV5-1, the J call TRBJ2-5; 8 bases are a match to TRBD2. The CDR3 length is 14 residues. The V and J ends lost 2 bases and 3 bases, in that order; junction bases with no gene match: 3. The V gene's germline CDR1 is SGHRS and CDR2 YFSETQ. The CDR3 loop reads CASSFPAGEETQYF. The CDR3 region has the DNA TGCGCCAGCAGCTTCCCAGCGGGGGAAGAGACCCAGTACTTC.

The chain recombines TRBV27 with TRBJ1-2; 7 bases are a match to TRBD1. Per germline, CDR1 MNHEY and CDR2 SMNVEV (reference sequence). The V segment lost 2 bases and the J segment 5 bases; nucleotides outside the gene matches: 5. The CDR3 has 14 amino acids. Here the CDR3 DNA reads TGTGCCAGCAGTTTAAGGACAGGAGGGTATGGCTACACCTTC. Encoded protein: CASSLRTGGYGYTF.

The CDR3 bases are TGTGCCAGCCGGCTGCAGGGCCAAGAGACCCAGTACTTC. The encoded protein is CASRLQGQETQYF. This chain joins TRBV25-1 and TRBJ2-5, with D tentatively TRBD1 (5 bases). The germline CDR1 and CDR2 sequences are MGHDK and SYGVNS. The CDR3 loop spans 13 amino acids. The V end lost 8 bases, the J end lost 1 base, and 11 bases lay between the germline ends.

The chain is built from TRBV10-1 and TRBJ1-2; D is uncertain. Germline V gives CDR1 WNHNN, CDR2 SYGVQD (reference sequence). Trimming stripped 6 bases from V and 4 bases from J, with 12 bases between. This CDR3 is built from 13 residues. The CDR3 coding sequence is TGCGCCAGCAGCTCAATGCCGGGCTATGGCTACACCTTC. This gives the protein CASSSMPGYGYTF.

The V gene is TRBV7-8, the J gene TRBJ2-2; possibly TRBD2 for D (6 bases). The CDR3 covers 15 residues. V was trimmed by 4 bases and J by 1 base, leaving 10 bases between them. In germline, CDR1 is SGHVS, CDR2 FQNEAQ. The CDR3 here is CASSSRDQNTGELFF. CDR3 bases: TGTGCCAGCAGCTCGCGGGACCAGAACACCGGGGAGCTGTTTTTT.

V and J are TRBV11-2 and TRBJ1-1, with 12 bases aligning to TRBD1. Germline CDR1 and CDR2: SGHAT and FQNNGV. Unmatched junction bases numbered 5, after V lost 3 bases and J lost 3 bases. The CDR3 sequence is 16 residues long. Written as DNA, the CDR3 is TGTGCCAGCAGCTTCGGGACAGGGGGCGCCGACACTGAAGCTTTCTTT. Translating gives CASSFGTGGADTEAFF.

This clone has more than one count but fewer than ten. The V gene is TRBV5-1, the J gene TRBJ2-7; TRBD2 agrees at 7 bases. V shed 3 bases and J 6 bases; nucleotides not matched to a gene: 9. Germline V lookup: CDR1 SGHRS, CDR2 YFSETQ. The CDR3 runs to 14 residues. CDR3 sequence: CASSSTPSGGEQYF. CDR3 nucleotide sequence: TGCGCCAGCAGCTCCACCCCCTCGGGAGGCGAGCAGTACTTC.

The chain uses TRBV28 and TRBJ1-5; 9 bases are shared with TRBD1. Trimming took 6 bases from V and 5 from J; bases not matched to a gene: 5. CDR3 length: 14 residues. The germline V gene has CDR1 MDHEN and CDR2 SYDVKM. For the CDR3, the DNA is TGTGCCAGCAGCGACGACAGGGGGGATCAGCCCCAGCATTTT. It encodes CASSDDRGDQPQHF.

The V and J genes are TRBV11-2 and TRBJ1-4, with D maybe TRBD1 (5 bases). Trimming shortened V by 5 bases and J by 10 bases, and 17 bases separated the two germline ends. Germline lookup yields CDR1 SGHAT and CDR2 FQNNGV. The CDR3 runs to 14 residues. Here the CDR3 reads CASSQRTGGGKLFF. In nucleotides, the CDR3 is TGTGCCAGCAGCCAACGCACGGGGGGTGGAAAACTGTTTTTT.

V is TRBV19 and J is TRBJ2-3, with D possibly matching TRBD2 (7 bases). This CDR3 is built from 17 residues. V lost 3 bases, J lost 6 bases, and 22 bases lay in between. Germline V gene sequence: CDR1 LNHDA, CDR2 SQIVND (reference sequence). The chain's CDR3 is CASSIAGSGGPRDTQYF. CDR3 in DNA: TGTGCCAGTAGTATCGCCGGGTCCGGGGGGCCTCGGGATACGCAGTATTTT.

This chain uses TRBV18 with TRBJ2-2; 9 nucleotides align to TRBD1. The CDR3 runs 16 residues. With 1 base clipped from V and 4 bases from J, the junction kept 4 bases outside the gene matches. CDR1 KGHSH and CDR2 LQKENI come from the germline V gene. CDR3 sequence: CASSPRGQGGTGELFF. CDR3 DNA sequence: TGTGCCAGCTCACCACGGGGACAGGGTGGCACCGGGGAGCTGTTTTTT.

The chain is built from TRBV7-9 and TRBJ1-4; 8 bases map to TRBD1. The CDR3 is 15 amino acids. J was trimmed by 3 bases and V by 5 bases; bases with no gene match: 5. Germline values: CDR1 SEHNR, CDR2 FQNEAQ (reference sequence). The CDR3 DNA sequence: TGTGCCAGCAGCCCTCAGGGGGCGGCTAATGAAAAACTGTTTTTT. Protein product: CASSPQGAANEKLFF.